This T cell receptor (beta chain) was profiled in a study of shared clonotypes between healthy human individuals. TCRdb keeps only in-frame clones here, not all; method: immunoSEQ multiplex PCR. In the table there are about 230,000 clones, 65% to 70% of which are singletons. This clone was recorded once. This CDR3 is built from 17 residues. Losses at the gene ends were 4 bases for V and 4 bases for J; bases not matched to a gene: 12. Germline CDR1 is SNHLY and CDR2 is FYNNEI. This sequence was found in a man aged 30 to 39 in good health. The sample comprised memory CD4+ T cells sorted from blood. Subset of the sample: CD45RA-negative fraction. V gene TRBV2 combines with J gene TRBJ2-2, with 7 bases matching TRBD1. The CDR3 DNA reads as TGTGCCAGCAGTGCCCCTACCGGACAGGTAGTCACCGGGGAGCTGTTTTTT. It specifies CASSAPTGQVVTGELFF.